This entry describes one T cell receptor (beta chain). Those who participated ranged in age from roughly 18 to 100 years and resided in 24 US areas. The sample belongs to a study of blood T cell repertoires in COVID-19. Trimming took off 5 bases at V and 3 bases at J, with 17 bases between the two ends. Germline loops: CDR1 SGHVS, CDR2 FNYEAQ. The CDR3 is 16 residues long. Generated by immunoSEQ multiplex PCR, the TCRdb table keeps only in-frame clones and is missing some. Among about 380,000 clones listed, approximately 89% were seen once. The material sequenced was PBMCs or T cells enriched from blood (not recorded which). V usage is TRBV7-6 and J usage is TRBJ1-5; no clear D. The TCR was taken from a man between 25 and 39 years old who had recovered from COVID-19. The CDR3 coding sequence is TGTGCCAGCAGCCTGGGCGACCGCGTGTTCAATCAGCCCCAGCATTTT. Protein product: CASSLGDRVFNQPQHF. Variable domain in full (rest from reference TRBV7-6 and TRBJ1-5): GAGVSQSPRYKVTKRGQDVALRCDPISGHVSLYWYRQALGQGPEFLTYFNYEAQQDKSGLPNDRFSAERPEGSISTLTIQRTEQRDSAMYRCASSLGDRVFNQPQHFGDGTRLSIL.